This T cell receptor beta chain emerged from a study of blood T cell repertoires in COVID-19. Between the trimmed V and J ends, which lost 1 base and 8 bases, there was a span of 17 bases. CDR3 size: 15 residues. CDR1 and CDR2 from the germline V gene are MNHEY and SMNVEV (reference sequence). Clinical histories supplied by participants themselves formed the basis of cohort assignment. Assay used: immunoSEQ multiplex PCR; TCRdb lists only in-frame clones, some missing. The data show approximately 490,000 clones, with about nine tenths seen just once and around 0.64% held by the top ten. This sequence joins TRBV27 and TRBJ1-2; a weak D match, TRBD1 (5 bases). The sample was PBMCs or T cells enriched from blood (not recorded which). This receptor was obtained from a woman younger than 35 who had recovered from COVID-19. The CDR3 DNA is TGTGCCAGCAGTTTATACGGGGCAGGGACTAGCGGCTACACCTTC. Protein sequence: CASSLYGAGTSGYTF.